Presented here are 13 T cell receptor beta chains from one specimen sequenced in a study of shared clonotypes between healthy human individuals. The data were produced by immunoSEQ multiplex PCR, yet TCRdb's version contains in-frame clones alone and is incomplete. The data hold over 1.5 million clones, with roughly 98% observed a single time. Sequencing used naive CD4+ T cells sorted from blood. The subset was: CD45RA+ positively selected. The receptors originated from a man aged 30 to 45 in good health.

CDR3 sequence (DNA): TGTGCCAGCAGCTTAAGGACTAACTACTACGAGCAGTACTTC. Translation gives CASSLRTNYYEQYF. The chain employs TRBV7-6 and TRBJ2-7; possible D gene TRBD2, 6 bases. The germline gives CDR1 SGHVS, CDR2 FNYEAQ. The CDR3 is 14 amino acids. Trimming stripped 2 bases from V and 3 bases from J, with 11 bases between.

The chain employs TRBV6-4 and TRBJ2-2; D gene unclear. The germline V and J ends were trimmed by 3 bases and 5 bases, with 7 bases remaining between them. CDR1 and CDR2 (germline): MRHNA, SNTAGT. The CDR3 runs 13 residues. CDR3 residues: CASSEVRTGELFF. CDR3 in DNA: TGTGCCAGCAGTGAAGTTAGGACCGGGGAGCTGTTTTTT.

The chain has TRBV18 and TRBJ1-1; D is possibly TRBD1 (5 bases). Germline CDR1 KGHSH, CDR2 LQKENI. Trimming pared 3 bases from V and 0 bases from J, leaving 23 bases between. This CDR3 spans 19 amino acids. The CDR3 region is CASSPLPWGGGGMNTEAFF. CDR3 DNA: TGTGCCAGCTCACCCCTGCCGTGGGGGGGAGGTGGAATGAACACTGAAGCTTTCTTT.

The CDR3 coding sequence is TGTGCCAGCAGCCTACAGGTGGGCACCCTAGGGGCAGATACGCAGTATTTT. It is translated as CASSLQVGTLGADTQYF. The chain is built from TRBV7-2 and TRBJ2-3; a weak D match, TRBD1 (5 bases). Trimming stripped 5 bases from V and 4 bases from J, with 22 bases between. From germline, CDR1 is SGHTA and CDR2 FQGNSA. This CDR3 contains 17 residues.

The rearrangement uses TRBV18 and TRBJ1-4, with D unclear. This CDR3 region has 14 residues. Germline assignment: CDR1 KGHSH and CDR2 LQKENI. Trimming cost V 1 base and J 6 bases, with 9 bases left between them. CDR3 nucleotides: TGTGCCAGCTCACCACTCGCTACAGATGAAAAACTGTTTTTT. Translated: CASSPLATDEKLFF.

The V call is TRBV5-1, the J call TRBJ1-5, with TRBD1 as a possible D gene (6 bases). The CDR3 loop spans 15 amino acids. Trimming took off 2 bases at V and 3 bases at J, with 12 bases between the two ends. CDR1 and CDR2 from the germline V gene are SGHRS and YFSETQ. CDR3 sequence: CASSFGTGLNQPQHF. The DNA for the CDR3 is TGCGCCAGCAGCTTTGGAACAGGGCTCAATCAGCCCCAGCATTTT. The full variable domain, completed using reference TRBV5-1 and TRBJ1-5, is KAGVTQTPRYLIKTRGQQVTLSCSPISGHRSVSWYQQTPGQGLQFLFEYFSETQRNKGNFPGRFSGRQFSNSRSEMNVSTLELGDSALYLCASSFGTGLNQPQHFGDGTRLSIL.

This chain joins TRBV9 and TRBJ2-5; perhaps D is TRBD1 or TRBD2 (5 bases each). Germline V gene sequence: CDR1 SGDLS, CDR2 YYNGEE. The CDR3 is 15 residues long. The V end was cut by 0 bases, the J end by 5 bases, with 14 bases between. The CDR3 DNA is TGTGCCAGCAGCGTAGTAGGGTTGGGGACGGAGACCCAGTACTTC. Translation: CASSVVGLGTETQYF.

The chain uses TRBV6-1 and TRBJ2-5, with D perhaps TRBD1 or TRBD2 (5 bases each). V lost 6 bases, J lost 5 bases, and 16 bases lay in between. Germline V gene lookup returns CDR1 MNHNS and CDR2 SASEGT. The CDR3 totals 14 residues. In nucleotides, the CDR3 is TGTGCCAGCAGCGAGGGGAGTTATACGGAGACCCAGTACTTC. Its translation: CASSEGSYTETQYF.

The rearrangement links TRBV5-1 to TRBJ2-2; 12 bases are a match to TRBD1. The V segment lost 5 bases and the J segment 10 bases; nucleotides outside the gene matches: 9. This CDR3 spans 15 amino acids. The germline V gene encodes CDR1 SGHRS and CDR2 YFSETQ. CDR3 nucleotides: TGCGCCAGCAGACAACCGGGACAGGGGGCGAAGGAGCTGTTTTTT. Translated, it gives CASRQPGQGAKELFF. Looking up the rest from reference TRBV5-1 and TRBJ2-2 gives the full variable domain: KAGVTQTPRYLIKTRGQQVTLSCSPISGHRSVSWYQQTPGQGLQFLFEYFSETQRNKGNFPGRFSGRQFSNSRSEMNVSTLELGDSALYLCASRQPGQGAKELFFGEGSRLTVL.

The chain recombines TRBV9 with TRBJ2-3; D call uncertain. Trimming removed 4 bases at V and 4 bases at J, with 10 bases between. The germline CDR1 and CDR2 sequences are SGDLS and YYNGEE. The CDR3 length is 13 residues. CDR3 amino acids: CASSQDLADTQYF. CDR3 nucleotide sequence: TGTGCCAGCAGCCAAGACCTAGCAGATACGCAGTATTTT.

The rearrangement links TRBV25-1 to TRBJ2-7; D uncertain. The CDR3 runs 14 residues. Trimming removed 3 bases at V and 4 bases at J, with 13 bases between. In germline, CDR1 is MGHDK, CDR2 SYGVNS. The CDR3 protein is CASSEPLPSYEQYF. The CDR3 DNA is TGTGCCAGCAGTGAGCCCTTACCGTCTTACGAGCAGTACTTC.

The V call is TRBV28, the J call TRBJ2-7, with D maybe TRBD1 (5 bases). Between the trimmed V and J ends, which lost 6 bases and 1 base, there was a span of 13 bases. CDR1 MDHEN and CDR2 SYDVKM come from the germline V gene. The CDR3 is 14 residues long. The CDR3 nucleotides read TGTGCCAGCAGCAAGGAACAGGTGTCCTACGAGCAGTACTTC. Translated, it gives CASSKEQVSYEQYF.

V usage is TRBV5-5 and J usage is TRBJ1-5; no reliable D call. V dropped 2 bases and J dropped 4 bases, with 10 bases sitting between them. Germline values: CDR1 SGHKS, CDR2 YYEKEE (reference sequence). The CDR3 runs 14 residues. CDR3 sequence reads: CASSLDTPNQPQHF. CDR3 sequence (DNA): TGTGCCAGCAGCTTAGATACACCGAATCAGCCCCAGCATTTT.